This TCR beta chain derives from a study of cytomegalovirus exposure and HLA in healthy donors. Study-level points and caveats: Later on, an analysis showed TCR association rates differing by HLA locus, with DRB1 the most and HLA-C the fewest.

PCR employed 60 Vbeta and 13 Jbeta primers. Using immunoSEQ multiplex PCR, the repertoire was profiled, and TCRdb retains in-frame clones only, with some absent. Among tens of thousands of clones listed, less than 80% were seen once. Remarks on this clone: What it recognizes is unknown.

Germline CDR1 SGHRS, CDR2 YFSETQ. The CDR3 length is 15 residues. The germline V and J ends were trimmed by 2 bases and 5 bases, with 17 bases remaining between them. The clonotype originates from a man aged 55 to 70 in good health and CMV-seropositive. V gene TRBV5-1 combines with J gene TRBJ2-7, with D maybe TRBD1 (6 bases). Sequences were obtained from PBMCs. The CDR3 here is CASSLQGGLRDEQYF. For the CDR3, the DNA is TGCGCCAGCAGCTTACAGGGTGGTTTAAGAGACGAGCAGTACTTC.